Listed below are T cell receptor beta chains from one sample, sequenced in a study of blood T cell repertoires in COVID-19. TCRdb's copy holds only in-frame clones and misses some; the assay was immunoSEQ multiplex PCR. The profile covers roughly 150,000 clones, with about 86% appearing a single time and around 7% taken by the ten largest. The source material was PBMCs or T cells enriched from blood (not recorded which). The receptors were sampled from a man aged 50 to 60 who had recovered from COVID-19. Both conserved end residues are part of each CDR3. The D gene is left open where the match is weak. Where a row states a size, it is once, few, many or the class of an expanded clone; other rows omit it.

j_call d_call clone_size v_call cdr3_nt cdr3_aa
TRBJ2-3 TRBD1 - TRBV7-2 TGTGCCAGCAGCTTGACAGGGGTCAGCACAGATACGCAGTATTTT CASSLTGVSTDTQYF
TRBJ1-5 - - TRBV5-6 TGTGCCAGCAGCTTGGGCCGCTTAACACCCCAGCATTTT CASSLGRLTPQHF
TRBJ1-5 - once TRBV19 TGTGCCAGTAGTATCGGTCAGGGTAATCAGCCCCAGCATTTT CASSIGQGNQPQHF
TRBJ1-2 - - TRBV18 TGTGCCAGCTCAATGGAGTCCTATGGCTACACCTTC CASSMESYGYTF
TRBJ1-6 TRBD1 - TRBV5-1 TGCGCCAGCAGCCCGGGACAGGGGCTCCATTCACCCCTCCACTTT CASSPGQGLHSPLHF
TRBJ2-7 - - TRBV7-2 TGTGCCAGCAGCTTAGGAGTGACTACCCCTGGAGAGCAGTACTTC CASSLGVTTPGEQYF
TRBJ1-5 TRBD1 - TRBV5-6 TGTGCCAGCAGCTTATTAGGGGGCGCGGAGCAGCCCCAGCATTTT CASSLLGGAEQPQHF
TRBJ1-6 - - TRBV19 TGTGCCAGTAGCTACCTTAGCTCCTATAATTCACCCCTCCACTTT CASSYLSSYNSPLHF
TRBJ1-2 - - TRBV2 TGTGCCAGCATGGGCGACTATGGCTACACCTTC CASMGDYGYTF
TRBJ2-6 - - TRBV30 TGTGCCAGCTCGGGACAAATAATCTCTGGGGCCAACGTCCTGACTTTC CASSGQIISGANVLTF
TRBJ1-4 TRBD1 - TRBV7-2 TGTGCCAGCAGCTTGGGGTACAGGGGTGTTGAAAAACTGTTTTTT CASSLGYRGVEKLFF
TRBJ2-3 TRBD1 - TRBV9 TGTGCCAGCAGCGAGCGACAGGGGTTAAGCACAGATACGCAGTATTTT CASSERQGLSTDTQYF
TRBJ1-6 TRBD1 - TRBV27 TGTGCCAGCAGTTTAGGGACAGGGGGTGGATCACCCCTCCACTTT CASSLGTGGGSPLHF
TRBJ2-7 - - TRBV11-3 TGTGCCAGCAGCTTACCTTTCTCCGGGGACTCCTACGAGCAGTACTTC CASSLPFSGDSYEQYF
TRBJ1-1 TRBD1 - TRBV29-1 TGCAGCGTTGTGGGACAGGGGAGGACTGAAGCTTTCTTT CSVVGQGRTEAFF